This TCR beta chain was sequenced during a study of cytomegalovirus exposure and HLA in healthy donors. Study-wide background: Earlier work reported around 110 million unique TCR beta sequences from 180 million or so T cells.

Germline V gene sequence: CDR1 SGDLS, CDR2 YYNGEE. This CDR3 contains 16 residues. V shed 0 bases and J 0 bases; nucleotides not matched to a gene: 3. A word on this clone: The antigen remains undetermined.

Primers included in the PCR were 60 Vbeta and 13 Jbeta primers. Data came from immunoSEQ multiplex PCR; TCRdb stores just in-frame clones and leaves some out. Counted here are some 250,000 clones, 82% occurring once; the ten biggest clones make up 5% to 6.5%. Study outcomes and limitations: In a later analysis, DRB1 alleles had the most associated TCRs; HLA-C alleles the fewest. Most of the TCR beta V segments (in an earlier analysis) were productive either about 90% or about 30% of the time.

Donors in the study were healthy people who gave bone marrow. The chain employs TRBV9 and TRBJ2-5, with TRBD2 matching over 9 bases. The source material was PBMCs. This sequence originates from a woman between 40 and 55 years old in good health and CMV-seropositive. The CDR3 region is CASSVGRGGHQETQYF. The CDR3 DNA reads TGTGCCAGCAGCGTAGGGCGGGGGGGCCACCAAGAGACCCAGTACTTC.